The clone carrying this T cell receptor beta chain was recorded once. Study processing details: Quantification of nucleated cells was approximated via reference gene primer amplification. Generated by immunoSEQ multiplex PCR, the TCRdb table keeps only in-frame clones and is missing some. Clonal size and the V and J genes are those of that table, whereas D and trimming came from the DNA. This sample carries some 290,000 clones, 75% to 90% of them seen once, and the ten largest clones take around 4.5%. Germline V gives CDR1 MDHEN, CDR2 SYDVKM. There are 13 residues in the CDR3. V was clipped by 6 bases and J by 4 bases; unmatched bases: 5. The sample is drawn from a study of blood T cell repertoires in COVID-19.

This TCR was sampled from a man in his fifties or sixties who had recovered from COVID-19. The sample taken for sequencing was peripheral blood. The rearrangement joins TRBV28 to TRBJ1-2, with 7 bases fitting TRBD1. The CDR3, as DNA: TGTGCCAGCAGGGAGGGGGCAGGCTATGGCTACACCTTC. Protein sequence: CASREGAGYGYTF.